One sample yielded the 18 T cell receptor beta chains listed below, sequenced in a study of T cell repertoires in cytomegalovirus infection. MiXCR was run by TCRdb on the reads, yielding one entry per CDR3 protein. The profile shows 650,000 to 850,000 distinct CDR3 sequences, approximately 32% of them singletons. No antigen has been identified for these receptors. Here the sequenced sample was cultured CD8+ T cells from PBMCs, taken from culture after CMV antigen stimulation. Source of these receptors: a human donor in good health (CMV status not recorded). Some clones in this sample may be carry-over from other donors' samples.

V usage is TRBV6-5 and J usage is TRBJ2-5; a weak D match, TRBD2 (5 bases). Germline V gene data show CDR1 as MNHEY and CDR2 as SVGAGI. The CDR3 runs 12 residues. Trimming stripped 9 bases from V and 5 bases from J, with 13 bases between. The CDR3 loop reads CASARPGETQYF. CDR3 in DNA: TGTGCCAGTGCACGCCCGGGGGAGACCCAGTACTTC.

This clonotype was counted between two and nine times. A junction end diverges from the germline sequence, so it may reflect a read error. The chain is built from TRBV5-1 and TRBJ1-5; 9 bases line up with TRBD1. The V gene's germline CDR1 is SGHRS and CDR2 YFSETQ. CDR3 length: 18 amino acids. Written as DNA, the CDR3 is TGCGCCAGCAGTTTGGCGGGACAGGGTTATTATAGCAATCAGCCCCAGCATTTT. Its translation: CASSLAGQGYYSNQPQHF.

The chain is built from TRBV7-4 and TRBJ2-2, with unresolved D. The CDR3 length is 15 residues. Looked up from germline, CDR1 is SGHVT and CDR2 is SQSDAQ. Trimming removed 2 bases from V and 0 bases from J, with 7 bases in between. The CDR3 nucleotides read TGTGCCAGCAGCTTATTCGGGTCGAACACCGGGGAGCTGTTTTTT. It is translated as CASSLFGSNTGELFF.

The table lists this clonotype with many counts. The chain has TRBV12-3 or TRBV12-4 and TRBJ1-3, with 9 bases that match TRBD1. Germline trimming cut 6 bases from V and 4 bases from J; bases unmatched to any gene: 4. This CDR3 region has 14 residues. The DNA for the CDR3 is TGTGCCAGCAGGTCAGGGACAGGGGGAAACACCATATATTTT. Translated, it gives CASRSGTGGNTIYF.

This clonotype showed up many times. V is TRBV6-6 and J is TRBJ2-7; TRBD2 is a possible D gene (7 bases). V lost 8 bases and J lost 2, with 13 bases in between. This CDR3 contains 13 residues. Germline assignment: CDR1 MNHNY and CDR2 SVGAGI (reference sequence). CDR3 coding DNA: TGTGCCAGCTGGGGGGGGACAACCTACGAGCAGTACTTC. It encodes CASWGGTTYEQYF.

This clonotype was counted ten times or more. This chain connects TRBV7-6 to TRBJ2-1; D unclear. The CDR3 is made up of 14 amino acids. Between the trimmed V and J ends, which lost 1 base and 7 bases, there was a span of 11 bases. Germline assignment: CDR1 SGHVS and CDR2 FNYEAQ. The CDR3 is CASSLDGYWNEQFF. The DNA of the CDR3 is TGTGCCAGCAGCTTAGATGGCTACTGGAATGAGCAGTTCTTC.

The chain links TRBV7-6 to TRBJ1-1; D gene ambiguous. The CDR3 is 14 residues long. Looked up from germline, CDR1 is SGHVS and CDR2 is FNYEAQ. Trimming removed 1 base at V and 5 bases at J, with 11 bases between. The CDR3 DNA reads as TGTGCCAGCAGCTTAGTTGATGAGGGAACTGAAGCTTTCTTT. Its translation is CASSLVDEGTEAFF. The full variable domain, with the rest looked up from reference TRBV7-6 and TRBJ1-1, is GAGVSQSPRYKVTKRGQDVALRCDPISGHVSLYWYRQALGQGPEFLTYFNYEAQQDKSGLPNDRFSAERPEGSISTLTIQRTEQRDSAMYRCASSLVDEGTEAFFGQGTRLTVV.

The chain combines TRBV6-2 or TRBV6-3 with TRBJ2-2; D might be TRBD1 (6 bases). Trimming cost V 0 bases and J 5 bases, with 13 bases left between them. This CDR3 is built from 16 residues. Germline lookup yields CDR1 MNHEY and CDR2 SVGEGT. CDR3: CASSYSNFQGTGELFF. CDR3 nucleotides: TGTGCCAGCAGTTACTCGAACTTTCAGGGGACCGGGGAGCTGTTTTTT.

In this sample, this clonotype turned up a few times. This CDR3 reads CASKDPNTEAFF. The CDR3 coding sequence is TGTGCCAGCAAGGACCCGAACACTGAAGCTTTCTTT. The V gene is TRBV28, the J gene TRBJ1-1, with D uncertain. V lost 7 bases and J 1 base, leaving 7 bases between the germline ends. Germline CDR1 is MDHEN and CDR2 is SYDVKM. The CDR3 consists of 12 residues. Full variable domain (missing parts from reference TRBV28 and TRBJ1-1): DVKVTQSSRYLVKRTGEKVFLECVQDMDHENMFWYRQDPGLGLRLIYFSYDVKMKEKGDIPEGYSVSREKKERFSLILESASTNQTSMYLCASKDPNTEAFFGQGTRLTVV.

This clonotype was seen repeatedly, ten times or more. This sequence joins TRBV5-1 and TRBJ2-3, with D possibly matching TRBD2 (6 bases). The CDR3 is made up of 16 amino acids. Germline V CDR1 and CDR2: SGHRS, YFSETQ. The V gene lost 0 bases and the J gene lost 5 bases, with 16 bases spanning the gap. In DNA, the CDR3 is TGCGCCAGCAGCTTGGTTGTCGGGGGAACGGGAGATACGCAGTATTTT. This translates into CASSLVVGGTGDTQYF. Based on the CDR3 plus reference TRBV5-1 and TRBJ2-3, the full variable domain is KAGVTQTPRYLIKTRGQQVTLSCSPISGHRSVSWYQQTPGQGLQFLFEYFSETQRNKGNFPGRFSGRQFSNSRSEMNVSTLELGDSALYLCASSLVVGGTGDTQYFGPGTRLTVL.

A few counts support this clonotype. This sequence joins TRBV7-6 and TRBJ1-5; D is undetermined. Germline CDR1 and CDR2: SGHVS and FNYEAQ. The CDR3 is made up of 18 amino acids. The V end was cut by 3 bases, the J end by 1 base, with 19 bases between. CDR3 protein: CASSFGPRGEGSNQPQHF. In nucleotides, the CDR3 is TGTGCCAGCAGCTTCGGTCCCCGGGGAGAGGGAAGCAATCAGCCCCAGCATTTT.

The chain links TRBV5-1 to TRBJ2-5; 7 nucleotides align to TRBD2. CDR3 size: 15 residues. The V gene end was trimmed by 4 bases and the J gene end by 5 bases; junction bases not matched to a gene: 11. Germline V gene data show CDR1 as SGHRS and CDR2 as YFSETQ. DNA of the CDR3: TGCGCCAGCAGCCTAACGTCGGGGGGATATGAGACCCAGTACTTC. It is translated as CASSLTSGGYETQYF.

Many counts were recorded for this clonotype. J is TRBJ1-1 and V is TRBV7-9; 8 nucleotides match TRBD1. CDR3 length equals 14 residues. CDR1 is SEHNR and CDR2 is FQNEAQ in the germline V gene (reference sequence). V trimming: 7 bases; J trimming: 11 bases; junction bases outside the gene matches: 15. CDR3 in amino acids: CASTPKWDRLTAFF. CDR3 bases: TGTGCCAGCACCCCTAAATGGGACAGGCTGACGGCTTTCTTT.

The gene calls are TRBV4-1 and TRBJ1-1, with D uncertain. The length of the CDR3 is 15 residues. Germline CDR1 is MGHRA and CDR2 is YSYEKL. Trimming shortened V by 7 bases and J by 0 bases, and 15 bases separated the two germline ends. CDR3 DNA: TGCGCCAGCACCCCAAGTGGCAGTATGAACACTGAAGCTTTCTTT. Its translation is CASTPSGSMNTEAFF.

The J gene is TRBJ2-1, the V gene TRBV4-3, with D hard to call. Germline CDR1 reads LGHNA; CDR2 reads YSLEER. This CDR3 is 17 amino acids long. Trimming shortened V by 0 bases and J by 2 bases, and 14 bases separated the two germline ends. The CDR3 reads CASSQDRNRVTYNEQFF. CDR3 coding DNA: TGCGCCAGCAGCCAAGATCGGAATAGGGTCACCTACAATGAGCAGTTCTTC.

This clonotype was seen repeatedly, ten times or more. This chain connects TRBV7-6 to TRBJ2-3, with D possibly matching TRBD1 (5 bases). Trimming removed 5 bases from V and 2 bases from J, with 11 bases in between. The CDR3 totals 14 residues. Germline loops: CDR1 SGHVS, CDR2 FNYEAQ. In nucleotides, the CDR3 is TGTGCCAGCAGCGACACAGGTATCACAGATACGCAGTATTTT. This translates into CASSDTGITDTQYF.

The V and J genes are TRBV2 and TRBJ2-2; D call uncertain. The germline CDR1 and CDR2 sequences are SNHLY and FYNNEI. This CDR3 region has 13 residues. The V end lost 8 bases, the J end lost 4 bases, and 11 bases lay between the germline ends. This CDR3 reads CASGGAITGELFF. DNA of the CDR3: TGTGCCAGCGGTGGCGCGATCACCGGGGAGCTGTTTTTT.

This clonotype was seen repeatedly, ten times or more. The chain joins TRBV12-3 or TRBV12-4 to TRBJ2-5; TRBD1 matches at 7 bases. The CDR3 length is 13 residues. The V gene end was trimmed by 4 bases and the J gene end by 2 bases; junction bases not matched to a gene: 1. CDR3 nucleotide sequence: TGTGCCAGCAGTTGGGACAGTCAAGAGACCCAGTACTTC. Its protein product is CASSWDSQETQYF.